These 5 T cell receptor beta chains share one sample of origin, sequenced in a study of tumor-infiltrating lymphocytes in primary liver carcinoma. Using a constant-region primer together with ProtoScript II reverse transcriptase, TCR beta cDNA was made from approximately 500 ng of total RNA. Researchers made the TCR beta libraries by running three nested multiplex PCR rounds with slightly modified ARM-PCR. TRBV1-TRBV30 forward primers and a C-beta reverse primer were used in the first two PCR rounds, which each ran for about 10 cycles. TCRdb itself ran the multiplex PCR reads through MiXCR, one entry per CDR3 protein. The sample includes about 330,000 distinct CDR3 sequences, approximately 64% of them seen just once. Germline DNA was also extracted, with blood RNA taken from unsorted whole blood. The sequenced material came from peripheral blood. These receptors came from a man between 40 and 49 years old with primary liver carcinoma and hepatitis B virus infection.

V gene TRBV11-2 combines with J gene TRBJ2-7; 10 bases match TRBD1. CDR3 length: 14 amino acids. J lost 5 bases, V lost 11 bases, and 12 bases had no gene match. Germline V gene lookup returns CDR1 SGHAT and CDR2 FQNNGV. The DNA for the CDR3 is TGTGCCGGCGGCTTCAGGACAGGGGGGGACGAGCAGTACTTC. It translates to CAGGFRTGGDEQYF.

This clonotype was observed at least ten times. The rearrangement joins TRBV12-3 or TRBV12-4 to TRBJ2-4, with D unclear. CDR3 length: 11 amino acids. The germline V and J ends were trimmed by 7 bases and 12 bases, with 13 bases remaining between them. The CDR3 region has the DNA TGTGCCAGCAAGGGCCTAGTCTATCAGTACTTC. Residues: CASKGLVYQYF.

This clonotype was picked up many times. J is TRBJ2-7 and V is TRBV6-5; 9 bases are shared with TRBD1. CDR1 and CDR2 from the germline V gene are MNHEY and SVGAGI. This CDR3 is 12 amino acids long. V was pared by 6 bases and J by 6 bases, with 3 bases of the junction left unmatched. This CDR3 reads CASRQGAGEQYF. CDR3 coding DNA: TGTGCCAGCAGACAGGGGGCGGGCGAGCAGTACTTC.

This clonotype was observed at least ten times. This sequence joins TRBV10-3 and TRBJ2-7; no clear D. CDR1 and CDR2 (germline): ENHRY, SYGVKD. With 0 bases removed from V and 3 bases from J, the gap between germline ends came to 6 bases. This CDR3 has 13 residues. This chain's CDR3 is CAISESGHYEQYF. In DNA form, the CDR3 reads TGTGCCATCAGTGAGTCGGGCCACTACGAGCAGTACTTC.

This sequence joins TRBV28 and TRBJ1-5; no firm D call. Germline loops: CDR1 MDHEN, CDR2 SYDVKM. With 4 bases removed from V and 6 bases from J, the gap between germline ends came to 16 bases. The CDR3 totals 15 residues. CDR3 sequence: CASSYGSGTGQPQHF. The CDR3 DNA sequence: TGTGCCAGCAGTTACGGATCAGGCACGGGTCAGCCCCAGCATTTT.